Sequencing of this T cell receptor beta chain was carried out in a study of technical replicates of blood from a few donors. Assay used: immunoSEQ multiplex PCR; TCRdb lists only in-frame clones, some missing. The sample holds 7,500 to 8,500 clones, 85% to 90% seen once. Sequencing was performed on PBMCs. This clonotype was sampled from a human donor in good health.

In DNA, the CDR3 is TGTGCCAGCAGTCGAAATCAGGGGGCCGGGGAGCTGTTTTTT. Its protein product is CASSRNQGAGELFF. The chain is built from TRBV11-3 and TRBJ2-2, with 7 bases matching TRBD1. Germline lookup yields CDR1 SGHNT and CDR2 YENEEA. V lost 6 bases to trimming and J lost 6 bases; unmatched junction nucleotides: 7. This CDR3 contains 14 residues.